The clone carrying this T cell receptor beta chain has a handful of counts. This specimen comes from a study of control samples from healthy donors and cancer patients. The CDR3 loop spans 15 amino acids. Germline CDR1 reads KGHSH; CDR2 reads LQKENI. Unmatched junction bases numbered 9, after V lost 3 bases and J lost 8 bases. Method: immunoSEQ multiplex PCR; TCRdb's copy keeps in-frame clones and lacks some. This table holds some 140,000 clones, about 88% found once. The chain joins TRBV18 to TRBJ1-4; 7 positions agree with TRBD1. The sample consisted of blood. The receptor comes from a woman in her thirties in good health. The CDR3 here is CASSPHRGEGEKLFF. In DNA, the CDR3 is TGTGCCAGCTCACCCCACAGGGGTGAAGGAGAAAAACTGTTTTTT.